The clone carrying this T cell receptor beta chain is termed medium-sized (0.01 to 0.1%). As yet, its antigen is unknown. This sample was taken from a study of a mutant IDH1 vaccine in newly diagnosed glioma. Overall study context: Patients under treatment included around 60% males and about 40% females and had a mean age of approximately 43 years.

Produced via immunoSEQ multiplex PCR; TCRdb's table is partial and in-frame only. Among around 64,000 clones listed, around 80% were seen once. Study observations and caveats: Altogether, 80% to 95% of patients exhibited vaccine-induced immune responses.

The time point: baseline, week 1 (first vaccination visit). Treatment noted: pre-vaccination baseline after standard-of-care therapy. Donor tumors were new WHO grade 3 or 4 IDH1-mutant, ATRX-lost astrocytomas. The CDR3 covers 13 residues. The V end lost 3 bases, the J end lost 3 bases, and 11 bases lay between the germline ends. Germline CDR1 reads GTSNPN; CDR2 reads SVGIG (reference sequence). J is TRBJ1-1 and V is TRBV30; possibly TRBD1 for D (6 bases). The sequence derives from a woman aged 18-29 years with glioma. Some clones in this sample may be carry-over from other donors' samples. This specimen consisted of peripheral blood mononuclear cells (PBMCs), obtained from a glioma patient treated with radiotherapy, temozolomide or both. CDR3 DNA sequence: TGTGCCTGGAGAACAGGGCGAGACACTGAAGCTTTCTTT. It encodes CAWRTGRDTEAFF.